Each of the 3 T cell receptor beta chains below was sequenced from the same sample in a study of Ad26.COV2.S vaccination and SARS-CoV-2 variants. Generated by immunoSEQ multiplex PCR, the TCRdb table keeps only in-frame clones and is missing some. Among more than 300,000 clones, 88% were seen once, and the ten largest hold 5.5% to 7%. Treatment specified: around 19 received Ad26.COV2.S at low or high dose, single or two shots; 5 received placebo; per-sample allocation not given. Sampling took place 63 days after the first vaccine or placebo injection. The material was peripheral blood, obtained in a trial of Ad26.COV2.S vaccine versus placebo. The receptors were sampled from a person between 18 and 65 years old who received the Ad26.COV2.S COVID-19 vaccine or a placebo.

The rearrangement links TRBV12-3 or TRBV12-4 to TRBJ1-5, with D possibly matching TRBD1 (5 bases). This CDR3 has 12 residues. Trimming left V 5 bases short and J 6 bases short, with 8 bases between. The CDR3 nucleotides are TGTGCCAGCAGTACCGGGGGTCAGCCCCAGCATTTT. It yields the protein CASSTGGQPQHF.

A single count supports this clone. The rearrangement joins TRBV6-2 or TRBV6-3 to TRBJ1-1, with D perhaps TRBD1 (5 bases). The CDR3 has 16 amino acids. The germline CDR1 and CDR2 sequences are MNHEY and SVGEGT. Deletions cut 4 bases from V and 4 bases from J, with 19 bases between. In DNA form, the CDR3 reads TGTGCCAGCAGTTCCCATTCGGGGGGGTACCTCACTGAAGCTTTCTTT. Encoded protein: CASSSHSGGYLTEAFF.

This clone has only a few counts. The chain employs TRBV7-9 and TRBJ2-3; D remains unclear. The V and J ends lost 5 bases and 2 bases respectively, with 2 bases between them. Germline assignment: CDR1 SEHNR and CDR2 FQNEAQ (reference sequence). This CDR3 is built from 11 residues. CDR3 sequence reads: CASSDTDTQYF. The CDR3 DNA reads as TGTGCCAGCAGCGACACAGATACGCAGTATTTT.